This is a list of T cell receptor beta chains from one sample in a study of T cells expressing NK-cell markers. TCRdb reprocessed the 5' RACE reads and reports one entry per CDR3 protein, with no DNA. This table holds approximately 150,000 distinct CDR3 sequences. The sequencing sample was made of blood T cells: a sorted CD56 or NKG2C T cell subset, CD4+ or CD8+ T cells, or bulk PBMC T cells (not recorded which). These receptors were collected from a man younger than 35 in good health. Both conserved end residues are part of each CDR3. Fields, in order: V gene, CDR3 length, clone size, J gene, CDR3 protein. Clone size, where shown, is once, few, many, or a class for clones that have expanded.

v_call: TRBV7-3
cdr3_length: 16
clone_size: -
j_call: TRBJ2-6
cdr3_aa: CASSLRTSSGANVLTF

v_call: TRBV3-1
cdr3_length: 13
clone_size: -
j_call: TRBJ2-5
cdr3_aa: CASSQDLLETQYF

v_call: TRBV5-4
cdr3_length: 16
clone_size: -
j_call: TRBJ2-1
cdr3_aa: CASSTTSGSSYNEQFF

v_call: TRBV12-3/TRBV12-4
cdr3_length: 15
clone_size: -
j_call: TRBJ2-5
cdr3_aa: CASRGLAGGAETQYF

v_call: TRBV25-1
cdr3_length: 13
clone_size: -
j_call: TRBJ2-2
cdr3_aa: CASRVRRAGELFF

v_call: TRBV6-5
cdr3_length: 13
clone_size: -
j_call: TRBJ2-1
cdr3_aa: CASSMGLDNEQFF

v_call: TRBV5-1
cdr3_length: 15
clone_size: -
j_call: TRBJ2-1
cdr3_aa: CASSFLGQPYNEQFF

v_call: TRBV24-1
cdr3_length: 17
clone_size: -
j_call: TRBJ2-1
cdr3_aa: CATSDSRGTSSNNEQFF

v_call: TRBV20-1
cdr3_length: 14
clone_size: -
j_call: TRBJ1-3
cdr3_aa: CSAWTGEAGNTIYF

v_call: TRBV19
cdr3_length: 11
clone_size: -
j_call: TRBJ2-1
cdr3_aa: CASNKATEQFF

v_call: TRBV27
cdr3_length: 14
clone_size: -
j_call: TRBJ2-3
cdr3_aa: CASSLISSTDTQYF

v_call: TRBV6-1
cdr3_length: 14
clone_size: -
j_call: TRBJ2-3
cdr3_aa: CASSPGLDTDTQYF

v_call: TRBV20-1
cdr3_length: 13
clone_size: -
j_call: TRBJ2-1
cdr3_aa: CSARLGSRNEQFF

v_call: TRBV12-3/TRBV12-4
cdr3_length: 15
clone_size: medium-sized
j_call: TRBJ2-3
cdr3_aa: CASSLVQRGTDTQYF

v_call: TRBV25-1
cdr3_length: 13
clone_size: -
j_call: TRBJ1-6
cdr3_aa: CATNAGRHSPLHF

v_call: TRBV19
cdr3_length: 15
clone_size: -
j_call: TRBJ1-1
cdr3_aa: CASHLSAAANTEAFF

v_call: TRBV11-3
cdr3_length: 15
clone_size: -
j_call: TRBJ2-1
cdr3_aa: CASSHRDPFYNEQFF

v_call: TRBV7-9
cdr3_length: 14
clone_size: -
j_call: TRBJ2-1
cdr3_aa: CSTSLRREYNEQFF

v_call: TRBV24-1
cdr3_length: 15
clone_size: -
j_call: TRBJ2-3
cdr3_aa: CATSDLTGFPDTQYF

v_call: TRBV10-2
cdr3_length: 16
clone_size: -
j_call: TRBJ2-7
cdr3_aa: CASSVPTMGGSYEQYF

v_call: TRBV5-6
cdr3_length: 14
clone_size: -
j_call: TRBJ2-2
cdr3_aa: CASSLGGSTGELFF

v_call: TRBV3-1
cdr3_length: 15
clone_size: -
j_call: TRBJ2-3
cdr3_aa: CASSPGLAGSDTQYF

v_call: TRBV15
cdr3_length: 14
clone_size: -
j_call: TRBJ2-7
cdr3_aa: CATSPRDRADEQYF

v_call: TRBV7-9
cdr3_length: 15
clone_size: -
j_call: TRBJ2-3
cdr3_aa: CASSPWQGNTDTQYF

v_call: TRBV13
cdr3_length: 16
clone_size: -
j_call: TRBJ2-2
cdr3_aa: CASSLGGRQTTGELFF

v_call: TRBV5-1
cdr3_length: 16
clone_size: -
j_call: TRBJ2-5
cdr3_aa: CASSWSPSGSMETQYF

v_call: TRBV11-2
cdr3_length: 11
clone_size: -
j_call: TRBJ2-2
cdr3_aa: CASNLGGELFF

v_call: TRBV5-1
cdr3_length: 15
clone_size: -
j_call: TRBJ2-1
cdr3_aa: CASSLAVLAGDEQFF

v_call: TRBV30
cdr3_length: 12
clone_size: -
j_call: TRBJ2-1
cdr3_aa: CAWTRSANEQFF

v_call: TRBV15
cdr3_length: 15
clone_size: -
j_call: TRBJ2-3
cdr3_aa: CATSGLQGFPDTQYF

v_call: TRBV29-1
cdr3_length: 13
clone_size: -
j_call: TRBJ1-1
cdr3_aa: CSVLTGTGGDAFF

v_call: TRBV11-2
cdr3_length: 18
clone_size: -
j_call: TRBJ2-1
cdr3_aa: CASSLVTVGLATYNEQFF

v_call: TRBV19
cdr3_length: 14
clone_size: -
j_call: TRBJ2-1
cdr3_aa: CASTTMGGFNEQFF

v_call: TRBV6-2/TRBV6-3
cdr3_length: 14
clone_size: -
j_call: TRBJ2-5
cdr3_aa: CASSYMPPLETQYF

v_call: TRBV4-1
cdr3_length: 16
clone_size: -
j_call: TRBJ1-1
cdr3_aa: CASSRTKGMGNTEAFF

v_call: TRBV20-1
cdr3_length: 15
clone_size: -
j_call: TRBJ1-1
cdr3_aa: CSARAAGQYRTEAFF

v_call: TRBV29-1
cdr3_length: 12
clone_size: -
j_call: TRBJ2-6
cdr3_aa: CSAWGRANVLTF

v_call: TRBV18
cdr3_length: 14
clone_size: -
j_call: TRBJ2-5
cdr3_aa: CASHQGTGDETQYF

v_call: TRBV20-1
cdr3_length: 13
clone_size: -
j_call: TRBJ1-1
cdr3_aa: CSARDLQGGEAFF

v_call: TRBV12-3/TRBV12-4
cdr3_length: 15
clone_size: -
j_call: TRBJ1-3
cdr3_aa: CASSWNVASGNTIYF

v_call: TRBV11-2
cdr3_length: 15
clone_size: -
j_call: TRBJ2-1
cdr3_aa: CASSYSGSVGNEQFF

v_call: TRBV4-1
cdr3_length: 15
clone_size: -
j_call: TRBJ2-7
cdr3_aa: CASSQEGTAPREQYF

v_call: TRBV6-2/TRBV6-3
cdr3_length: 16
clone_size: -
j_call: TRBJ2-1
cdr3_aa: CASSPRAGESYNEQFF

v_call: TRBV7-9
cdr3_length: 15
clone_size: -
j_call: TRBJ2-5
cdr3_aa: CASSGPLAGRETQYF

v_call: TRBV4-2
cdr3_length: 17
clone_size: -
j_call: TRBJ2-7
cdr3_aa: CASSQEDSGGTSYEQYF

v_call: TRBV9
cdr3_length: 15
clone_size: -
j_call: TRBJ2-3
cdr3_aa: CASSVDPGPGDTQYF

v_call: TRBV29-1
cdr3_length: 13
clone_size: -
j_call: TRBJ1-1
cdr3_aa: CSVEGLRNTEAFF

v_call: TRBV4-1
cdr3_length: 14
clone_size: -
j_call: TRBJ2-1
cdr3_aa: CASSHPQWTEEQFF

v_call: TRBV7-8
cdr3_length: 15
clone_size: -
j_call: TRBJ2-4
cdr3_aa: CASSILGQPKNIQYF